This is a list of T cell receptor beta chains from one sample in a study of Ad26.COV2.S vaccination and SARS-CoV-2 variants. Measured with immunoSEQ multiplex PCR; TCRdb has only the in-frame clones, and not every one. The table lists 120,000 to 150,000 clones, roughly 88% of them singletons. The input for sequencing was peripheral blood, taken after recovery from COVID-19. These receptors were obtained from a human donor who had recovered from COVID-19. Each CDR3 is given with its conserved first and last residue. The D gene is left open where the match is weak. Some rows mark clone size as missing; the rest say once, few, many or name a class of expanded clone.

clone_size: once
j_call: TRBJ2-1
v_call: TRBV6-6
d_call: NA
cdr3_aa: CASSYIRAGAYNEQFF
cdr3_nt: TGTGCCAGCAGTTATATCCGGGCAGGGGCGTACAATGAGCAGTTCTTC

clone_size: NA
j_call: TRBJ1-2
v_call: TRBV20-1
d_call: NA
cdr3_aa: CSTWNYGYTF
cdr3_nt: TGCAGTACATGGAACTATGGCTACACCTTC

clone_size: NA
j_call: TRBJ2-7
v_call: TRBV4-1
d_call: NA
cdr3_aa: CASSPSPSAYEQYF
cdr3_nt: TGCGCCAGCAGCCCCTCTCCTTCCGCCTACGAGCAGTACTTC

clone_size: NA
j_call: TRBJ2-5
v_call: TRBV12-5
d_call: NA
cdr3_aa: CASGFSGGETQYF
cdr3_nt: TGTGCTAGTGGTTTCTCGGGTGGAGAGACCCAGTACTTC

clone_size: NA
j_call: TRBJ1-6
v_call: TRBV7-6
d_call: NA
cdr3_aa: CASSLYDISNSPLHF
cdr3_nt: TGTGCCAGCAGCTTATATGACATCTCAAATTCACCCCTCCACTTT

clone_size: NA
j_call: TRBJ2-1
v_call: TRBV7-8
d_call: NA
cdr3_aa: CASSLHGHFNEQFF
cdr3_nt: TGTGCCAGCAGCTTACATGGACACTTCAATGAGCAGTTCTTC

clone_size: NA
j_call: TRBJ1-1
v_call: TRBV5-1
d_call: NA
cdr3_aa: CASSLAGMNTEAFF
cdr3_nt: TGCGCCAGCAGCTTGGCTGGGATGAACACTGAAGCTTTCTTT

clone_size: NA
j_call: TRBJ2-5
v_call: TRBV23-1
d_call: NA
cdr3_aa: CASSQALGHLKETQYF
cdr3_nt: TGCGCCAGCAGTCAAGCCTTAGGACATCTAAAAGAGACCCAGTACTTC

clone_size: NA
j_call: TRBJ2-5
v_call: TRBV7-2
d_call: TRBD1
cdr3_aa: CASSLRPGQQETQYF
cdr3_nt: TGTGCCAGCAGCTTACGCCCGGGACAGCAAGAGACCCAGTACTTC

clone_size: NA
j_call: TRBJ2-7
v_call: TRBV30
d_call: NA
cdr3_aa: CAWSVLGKLEQYF
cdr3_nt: TGTGCCTGGAGTGTACTTGGAAAACTCGAGCAGTACTTC

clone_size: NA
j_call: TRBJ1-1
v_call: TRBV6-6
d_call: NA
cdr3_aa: CASDEPGRTPRAFF
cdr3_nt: TGTGCCAGCGACGAACCTGGCAGAACCCCACGGGCTTTCTTT

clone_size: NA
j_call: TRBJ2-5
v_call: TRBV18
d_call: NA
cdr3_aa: CASSPPSPQETQYF
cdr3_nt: TGTGCCAGCTCACCACCTTCACCACAAGAGACCCAGTACTTC

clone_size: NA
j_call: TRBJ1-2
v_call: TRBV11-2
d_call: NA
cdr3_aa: CASSLVGVGSAGYTF
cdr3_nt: TGTGCCAGCAGCTTAGTGGGCGTCGGTAGCGCTGGCTACACCTTC

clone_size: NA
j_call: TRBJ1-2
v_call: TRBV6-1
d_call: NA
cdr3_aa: CASSEALLGGYRDGNGYTF
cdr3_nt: TGTGCCAGCAGTGAAGCGCTTCTGGGGGGATACAGGGATGGGAATGGCTACACCTTC

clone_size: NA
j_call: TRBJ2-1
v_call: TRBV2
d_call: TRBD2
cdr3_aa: CASSELAGAYNEQFF
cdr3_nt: TGTGCCAGCAGCGAACTAGCGGGGGCCTACAATGAGCAGTTCTTC

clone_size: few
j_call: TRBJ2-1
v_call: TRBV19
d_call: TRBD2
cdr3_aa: CASSIGSGGDDEQFF
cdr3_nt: TGTGCCAGTAGTATTGGGAGCGGGGGGGATGATGAGCAGTTCTTC

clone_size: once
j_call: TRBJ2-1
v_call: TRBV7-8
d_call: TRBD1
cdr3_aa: CASSGGQYNEQFF
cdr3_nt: TGTGCCAGCAGCGGGGGACAGTACAATGAGCAGTTCTTC

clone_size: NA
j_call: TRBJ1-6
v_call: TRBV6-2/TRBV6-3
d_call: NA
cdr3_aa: CASSLPGTYNSPLHF
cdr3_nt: TGTGCCAGCAGCCTCCCCGGGACCTATAATTCACCCCTCCACTTT

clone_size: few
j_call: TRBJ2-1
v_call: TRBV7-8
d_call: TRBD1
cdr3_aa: CASSLDRGRRSEQFF
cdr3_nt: TGTGCCAGCAGCTTAGACAGGGGTAGAAGATCTGAGCAGTTCTTC

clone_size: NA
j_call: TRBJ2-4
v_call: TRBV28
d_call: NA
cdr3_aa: CASSEGPKNIQYF
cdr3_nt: TGTGCCAGCAGCGAGGGTCCCAAAAACATTCAGTACTTC

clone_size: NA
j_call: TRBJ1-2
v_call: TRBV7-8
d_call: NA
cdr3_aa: CASSSSGDYGYTF
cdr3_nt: TGTGCCAGCAGCTCTTCGGGCGACTATGGCTACACCTTC

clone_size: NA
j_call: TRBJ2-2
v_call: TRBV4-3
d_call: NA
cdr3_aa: CASSPRNSNIKNTGELFF
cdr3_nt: TGCGCCAGCAGCCCCAGGAACTCGAATATTAAGAACACCGGGGAGCTGTTTTTT

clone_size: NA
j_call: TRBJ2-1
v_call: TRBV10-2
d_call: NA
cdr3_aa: CASSEAHQVNEQFF
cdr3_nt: TGCGCCAGCAGTGAGGCCCACCAAGTCAATGAGCAGTTCTTC

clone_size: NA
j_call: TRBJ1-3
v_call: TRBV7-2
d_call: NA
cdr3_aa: CASSQGGNTIYF
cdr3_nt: TGTGCCAGCAGCCAGGGGGGAAACACCATATATTTT

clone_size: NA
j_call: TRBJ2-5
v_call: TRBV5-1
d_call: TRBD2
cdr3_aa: CASSFGGVRQETQYF
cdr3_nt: TGCGCCAGCAGCTTTGGGGGGGTACGCCAAGAGACCCAGTACTTC

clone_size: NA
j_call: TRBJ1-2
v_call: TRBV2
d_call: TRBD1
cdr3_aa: CASTSGTAYGYTF
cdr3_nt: TGTGCCAGCACCTCCGGGACAGCCTATGGCTACACCTTC

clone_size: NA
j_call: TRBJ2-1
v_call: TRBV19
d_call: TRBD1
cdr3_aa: CASMTKGQVYNEQFF
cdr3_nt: TGTGCCAGTATGACGAAGGGACAGGTCTACAATGAGCAGTTCTTC

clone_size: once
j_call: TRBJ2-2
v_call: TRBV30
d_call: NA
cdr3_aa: CARSKQNTGELFF
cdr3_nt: TGTGCCCGAAGTAAACAGAACACCGGGGAGCTGTTTTTT

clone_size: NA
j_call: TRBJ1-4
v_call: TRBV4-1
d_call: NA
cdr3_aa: CASSQVVRVGRTNEKLFF
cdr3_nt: TGCGCCAGCAGCCAAGTGGTCAGGGTTGGGAGGACTAATGAAAAACTGTTTTTT

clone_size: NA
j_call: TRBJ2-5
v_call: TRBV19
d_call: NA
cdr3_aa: CASTSGGFGTQYF
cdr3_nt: TGTGCCAGTACCTCTGGGGGCTTTGGGACCCAGTACTTC

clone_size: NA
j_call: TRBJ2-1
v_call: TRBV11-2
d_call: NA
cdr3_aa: CASSFYTNNEQFF
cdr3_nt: TGTGCCAGCAGTTTCTACACCAACAATGAGCAGTTCTTC

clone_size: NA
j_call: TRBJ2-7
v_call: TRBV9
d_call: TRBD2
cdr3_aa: CASSTGAGGTYEQYF
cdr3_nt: TGTGCCAGCAGCACTGGAGCGGGGGGCACCTACGAGCAGTACTTC

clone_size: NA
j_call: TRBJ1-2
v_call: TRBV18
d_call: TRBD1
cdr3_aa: CASSQLRRGQVGYTF
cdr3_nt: TGTGCCAGCTCCCAATTACGCAGGGGGCAGGTTGGCTACACCTTC

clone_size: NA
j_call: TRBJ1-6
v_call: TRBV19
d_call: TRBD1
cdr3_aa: CASTEGTGLSPLHF
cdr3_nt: TGTGCCAGTACCGAAGGGACAGGGCTCTCACCCCTCCACTTT

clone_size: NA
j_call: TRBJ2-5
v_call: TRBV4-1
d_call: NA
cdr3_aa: CASSQDSRTQYF
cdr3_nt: TGCGCCAGCAGCCAAGATTCGAGGACCCAGTACTTC

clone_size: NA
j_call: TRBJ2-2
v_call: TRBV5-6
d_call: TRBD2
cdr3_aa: CASSLRTRAGELFF
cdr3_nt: TGTGCCAGCAGCTTGAGGACTAGGGCCGGGGAGCTGTTTTTT

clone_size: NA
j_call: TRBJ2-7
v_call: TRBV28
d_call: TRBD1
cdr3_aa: CASSPGTGGYEQYF
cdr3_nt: TGTGCCAGCAGTCCCGGGACAGGGGGGTACGAGCAGTACTTC

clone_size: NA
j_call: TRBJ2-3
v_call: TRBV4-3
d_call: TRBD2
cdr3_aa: CASSQALLAGAKDTQYF
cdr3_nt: TGCGCCAGCAGCCAAGCCCTTCTAGCGGGGGCCAAAGATACGCAGTATTTT

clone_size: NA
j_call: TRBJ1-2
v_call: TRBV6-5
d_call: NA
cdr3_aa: CASTPGLNYGYTF
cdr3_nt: TGTGCCAGCACCCCGGGACTGAACTATGGCTACACCTTC

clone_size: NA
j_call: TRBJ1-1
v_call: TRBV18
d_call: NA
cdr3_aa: CASSPDLGGTEAFF
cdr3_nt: TGTGCCAGCTCCCCCGATTTGGGGGGCACTGAAGCTTTCTTT

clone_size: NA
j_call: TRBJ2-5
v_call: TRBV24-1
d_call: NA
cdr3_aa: CATSGDSSRETQYF
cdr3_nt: TGTGCCACCAGTGGGGACTCCTCCAGGGAGACCCAGTACTTC

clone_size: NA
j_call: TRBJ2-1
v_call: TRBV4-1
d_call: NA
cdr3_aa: CASSQDRDGGREQFF
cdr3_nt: TGCGCCAGCAGCCAAGATAGGGACGGGGGGCGCGAGCAGTTCTTC

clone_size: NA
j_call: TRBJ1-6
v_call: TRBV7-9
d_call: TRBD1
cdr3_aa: CASSPGQGDSPLHF
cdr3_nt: TGTGCCAGCAGCCCAGGACAGGGAGATTCACCCCTCCACTTT

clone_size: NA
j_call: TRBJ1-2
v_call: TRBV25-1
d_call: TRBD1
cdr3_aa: CASTQTGYGYTF
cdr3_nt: TGTGCCAGCACTCAGACAGGGTATGGCTACACCTTC

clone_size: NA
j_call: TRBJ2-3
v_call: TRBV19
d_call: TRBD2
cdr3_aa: CASSPGLATDTQYF
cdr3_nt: TGTGCCAGCTCCCCGGGACTAGCTACAGATACGCAGTATTTT

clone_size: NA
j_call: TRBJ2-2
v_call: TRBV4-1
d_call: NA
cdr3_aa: CASSHRGGTGELFF
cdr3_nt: TGCGCCAGCAGCCATCGAGGGGGAACCGGGGAGCTGTTTTTT

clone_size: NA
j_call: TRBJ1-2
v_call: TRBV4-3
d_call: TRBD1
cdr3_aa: CASSQKGAGGYTF
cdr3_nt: TGCGCCAGCAGCCAAAAGGGGGCAGGGGGCTACACCTTC

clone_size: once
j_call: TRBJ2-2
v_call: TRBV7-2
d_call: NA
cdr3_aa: CASSIESNTGELFF
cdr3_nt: TGTGCCAGCAGCATTGAATCGAACACCGGGGAGCTGTTTTTT

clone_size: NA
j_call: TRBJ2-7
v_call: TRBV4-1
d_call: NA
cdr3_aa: CASSQDRDLRLYEQYF
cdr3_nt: TGCGCCAGCAGCCAAGACCGAGACCTAAGACTCTACGAGCAGTACTTC

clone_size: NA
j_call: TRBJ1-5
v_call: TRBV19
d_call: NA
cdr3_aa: CASSIEFSNQPQHF
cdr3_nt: TGTGCCAGTAGTATTGAGTTTAGCAATCAGCCCCAGCATTTT

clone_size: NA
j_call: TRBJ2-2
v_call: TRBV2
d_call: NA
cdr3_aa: CASSQKAVKLYGELFF
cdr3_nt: TGTGCCAGCAGCCAGAAGGCGGTCAAACTCTACGGGGAGCTGTTTTTT

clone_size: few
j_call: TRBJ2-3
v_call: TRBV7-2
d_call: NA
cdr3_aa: CASSFRADTQYF
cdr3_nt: TGTGCCAGCAGCTTTAGAGCGGATACGCAGTATTTT

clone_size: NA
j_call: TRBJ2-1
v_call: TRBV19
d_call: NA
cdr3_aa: CATVQVRGSYNEQFF
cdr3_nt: TGTGCCACAGTTCAGGTCCGGGGCTCCTACAATGAGCAGTTCTTC

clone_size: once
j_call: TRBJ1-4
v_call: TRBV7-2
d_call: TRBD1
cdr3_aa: CASSPDRVGSTNEKLFF
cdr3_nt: TGTGCCAGCAGCCCGGACAGGGTGGGTTCAACTAATGAAAAACTGTTTTTT

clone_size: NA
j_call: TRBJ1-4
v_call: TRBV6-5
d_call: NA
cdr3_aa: CASSYSTRNEKLFF
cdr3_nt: TGTGCCAGCAGTTACTCGACCAGGAATGAAAAACTGTTTTTT